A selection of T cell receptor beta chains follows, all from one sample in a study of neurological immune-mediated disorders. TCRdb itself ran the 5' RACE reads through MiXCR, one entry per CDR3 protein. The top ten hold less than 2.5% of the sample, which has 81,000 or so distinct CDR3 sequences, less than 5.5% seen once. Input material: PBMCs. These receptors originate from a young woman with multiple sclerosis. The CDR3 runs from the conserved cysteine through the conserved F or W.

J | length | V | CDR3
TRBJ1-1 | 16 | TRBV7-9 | CASSLSQGIADTEAFF
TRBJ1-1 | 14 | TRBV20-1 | CSATRTQRNTEAFF
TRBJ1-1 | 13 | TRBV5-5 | CASSLPAKSEAFF
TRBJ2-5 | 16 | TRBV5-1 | CASSPIPSGGEETQYF
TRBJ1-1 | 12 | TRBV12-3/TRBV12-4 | CASSLDRRPAFF
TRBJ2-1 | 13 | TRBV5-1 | CASMRENYNEQFF
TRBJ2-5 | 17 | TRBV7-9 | CASSSGTSGRRQETQYF
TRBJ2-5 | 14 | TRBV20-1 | CSARDMRQQETQYF
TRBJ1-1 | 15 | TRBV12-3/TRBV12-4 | CASSFTGEGGTEAFF
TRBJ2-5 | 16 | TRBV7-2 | CASSLAGLPRQETQYF
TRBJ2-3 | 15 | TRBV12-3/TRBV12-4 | CASSPGTRSTDTQYF
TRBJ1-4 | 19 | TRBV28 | CASSRLPGTGAPLGEKLFF
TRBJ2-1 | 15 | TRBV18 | CASSPPSTGGNEQFF
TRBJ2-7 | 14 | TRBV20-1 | CSAHRASGGYEQYF
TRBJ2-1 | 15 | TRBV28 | CASSLLSDGYNEQFF
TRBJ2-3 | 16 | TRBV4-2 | CASSQRLKGGGDTQYF
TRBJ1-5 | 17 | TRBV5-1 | CASARPPGDYSNQPQHF
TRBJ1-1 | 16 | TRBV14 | CASMPGLDRANTEAFF
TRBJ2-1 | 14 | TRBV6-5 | CASSYSLGSNEQFF
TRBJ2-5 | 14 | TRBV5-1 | CASSLDRGAETQYF
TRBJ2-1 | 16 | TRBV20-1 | CSARDPRTSGHNEQFF
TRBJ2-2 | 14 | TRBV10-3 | CAISGPTNTGELFF
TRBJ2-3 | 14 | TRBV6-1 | CASLLEELSDTQYF
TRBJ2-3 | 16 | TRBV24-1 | CATSGGPGDGPDTQYF
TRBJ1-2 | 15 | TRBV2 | CASSEGGSRNYGYTF
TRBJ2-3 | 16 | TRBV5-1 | CASSGGTALGTDTQYF
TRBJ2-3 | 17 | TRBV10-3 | CAISESSGTRSPDTQYF
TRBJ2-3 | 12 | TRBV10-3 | CAISLREDTQYF
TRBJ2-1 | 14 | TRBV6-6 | CASRDRDAYNEQFF
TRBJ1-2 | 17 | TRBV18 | CASSPSAGSFPGFGYTF
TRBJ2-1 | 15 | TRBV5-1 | CASSLVGTDYNEQFF
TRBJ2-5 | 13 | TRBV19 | CASSIAGPETQYF
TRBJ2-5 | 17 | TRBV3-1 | CASSQEARGGPQETQYF
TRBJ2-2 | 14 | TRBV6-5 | CASGTSANTGELFF
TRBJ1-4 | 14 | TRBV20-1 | CSAREWGAGEKLFF
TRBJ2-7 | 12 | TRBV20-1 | CSARGRAYEQYF
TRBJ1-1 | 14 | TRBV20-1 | CSANRGMMNTEAFF
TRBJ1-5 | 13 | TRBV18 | CASSPPLGQPQHF
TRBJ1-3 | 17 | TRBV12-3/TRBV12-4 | CASSSVGQTLSGNTIYF
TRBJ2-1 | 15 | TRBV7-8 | CASSLGRLRTHEQFF
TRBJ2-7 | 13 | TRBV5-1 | CASSLEWEYEQYF
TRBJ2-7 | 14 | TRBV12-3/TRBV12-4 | CASSLLGGQGEQYF
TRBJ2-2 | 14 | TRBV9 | CASSVATPTGELFF
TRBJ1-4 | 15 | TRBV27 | CASSLSPASNEKLFF
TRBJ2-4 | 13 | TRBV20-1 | CSAPGRAKNIQYF
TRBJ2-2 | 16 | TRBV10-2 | CASSEWGGANTGELFF
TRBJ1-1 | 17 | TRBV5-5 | CASSLDEGKVGYTEAFF
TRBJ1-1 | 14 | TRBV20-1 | CSAPPQGVNTEAFF
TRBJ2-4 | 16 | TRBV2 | CASIVSGKGTKNIQYF
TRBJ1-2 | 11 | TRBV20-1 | CSAGGWGGYTF
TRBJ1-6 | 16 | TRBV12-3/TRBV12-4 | CASSFGQEVYNSPLHF
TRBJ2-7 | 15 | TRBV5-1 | CASSWGTPSSYEQYF
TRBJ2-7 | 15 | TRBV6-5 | CASSYSGNPSYEQYF
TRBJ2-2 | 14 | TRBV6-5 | CASGPQGAGGELFF
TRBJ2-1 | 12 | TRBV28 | CASGTYYNEQFF
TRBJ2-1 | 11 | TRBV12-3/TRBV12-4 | CASSSGREQFF
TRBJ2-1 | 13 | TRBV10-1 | CASSRDGNNEQFF